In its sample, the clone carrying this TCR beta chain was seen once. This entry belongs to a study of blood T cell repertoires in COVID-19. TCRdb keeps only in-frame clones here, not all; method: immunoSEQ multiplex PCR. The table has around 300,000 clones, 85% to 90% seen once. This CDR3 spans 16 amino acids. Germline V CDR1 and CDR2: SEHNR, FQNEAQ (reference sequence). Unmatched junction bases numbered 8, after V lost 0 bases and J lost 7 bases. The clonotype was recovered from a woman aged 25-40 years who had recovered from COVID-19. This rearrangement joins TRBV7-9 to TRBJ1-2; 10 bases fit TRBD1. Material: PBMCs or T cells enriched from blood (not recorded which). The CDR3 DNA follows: TGTGCCAGCAGCTTAGCTCCGGGACAGGGGAGTCCTGGCTACACCTTC. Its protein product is CASSLAPGQGSPGYTF.